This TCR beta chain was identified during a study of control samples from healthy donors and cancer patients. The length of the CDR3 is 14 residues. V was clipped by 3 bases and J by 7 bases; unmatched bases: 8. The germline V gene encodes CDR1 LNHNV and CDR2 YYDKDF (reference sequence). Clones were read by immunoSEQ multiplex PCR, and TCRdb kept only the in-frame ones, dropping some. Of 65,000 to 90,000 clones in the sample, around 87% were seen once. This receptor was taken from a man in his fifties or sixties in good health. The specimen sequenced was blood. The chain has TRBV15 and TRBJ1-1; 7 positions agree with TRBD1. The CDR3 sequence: CATSRGFQGGEAFF. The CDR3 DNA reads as TGTGCCACCAGCAGGGGTTTCCAGGGGGGTGAAGCTTTCTTT.